These 14 T cell receptor beta chains were sequenced from one sample in a study of blood T cell repertoires in COVID-19. TCRdb's table, derived via immunoSEQ multiplex PCR, lists solely in-frame clones and lacks some. The sample shows a few hundred thousand clones, approximately 88% of them seen only once. Specimen: peripheral blood. The receptors come from a woman aged 25 to 39 with acute or convalescent COVID-19.

The chain carries TRBV2 and TRBJ2-5; D gene ambiguous. Germline lookup yields CDR1 SNHLY and CDR2 FYNNEI. The CDR3 consists of 14 residues. The germline V and J ends were trimmed by 3 bases and 5 bases, with 13 bases remaining between them. CDR3 residues: CASSESRVGETQYF. In nucleotides, the CDR3 is TGTGCCAGCAGTGAGTCCCGCGTCGGGGAGACCCAGTACTTC.

V and J are TRBV6-1 and TRBJ2-1, with D hard to call. V lost 3 bases and J lost 2, with 20 bases in between. Germline assignment: CDR1 MNHNS and CDR2 SASEGT. This CDR3 is 18 amino acids long. DNA of the CDR3: TGTGCCAGCAGTGACAACCCCATTCCGGTCCTCACCTACAATGAGCAGTTCTTC. Protein product: CASSDNPIPVLTYNEQFF.

The chain joins TRBV7-9 to TRBJ1-3, with 10 bases aligning to TRBD1. This CDR3 spans 17 amino acids. The ends lost 1 base at V and 0 bases at J; junction bases unmatched: 3. Germline CDR1 SEHNR, CDR2 FQNEAQ (reference sequence). The CDR3 DNA follows: TGTGCCAGCAGCTTAGTGGGACAGGGGAGCTCTGGAAACACCATATATTTT. Amino acids: CASSLVGQGSSGNTIYF.

Points on this clone: The sample has other DNA sequences that encode this CDR3 too. This chain joins TRBV4-3 and TRBJ2-3; D might be TRBD2 (5 bases). The germline V gene encodes CDR1 LGHNA and CDR2 YSLEER. This CDR3 has 15 residues. V was shortened by 0 bases and J by 3 bases, with 10 bases between the two germline ends. CDR3 amino acids: CASSQDTGGTDTQYF. CDR3 DNA sequence: TGCGCCAGCAGCCAAGACACGGGCGGGACAGATACGCAGTATTTT.

The J gene is TRBJ1-1, the V gene TRBV7-6, with 7 bases matching TRBD1. The V and J ends lost 0 bases and 1 base, in that order; junction bases with no gene match: 2. CDR3 length: 15 amino acids. Germline loops: CDR1 SGHVS, CDR2 FNYEAQ. Here the CDR3 reads CASSLAGGKNTEAFF. The CDR3 coding sequence is TGTGCCAGCAGCTTAGCAGGGGGCAAGAACACTGAAGCTTTCTTT.

This clone appeared a single time. This chain connects TRBV5-6 to TRBJ2-3, with 7 bases aligning to TRBD2. The length of the CDR3 is 15 residues. Germline V gene lookup returns CDR1 SGHDT and CDR2 YYEEEE. Losses at the gene ends were 6 bases for V and 0 bases for J; bases not matched to a gene: 7. The CDR3 loop reads CASILSGSSTDTQYF. The CDR3 DNA reads as TGTGCCAGCATCCTTAGCGGGTCTAGCACAGATACGCAGTATTTT.

The chain links TRBV11-3 to TRBJ1-6; D ambiguous. This CDR3 contains 15 residues. Trimming took off 3 bases at V and 0 bases at J, with 6 bases between the two ends. Germline V gene sequence: CDR1 SGHNT, CDR2 YENEEA. CDR3 DNA: TGTGCCAGCAGCTTCGTCAGCTCCTATAATTCACCCCTCCACTTT. It is translated as CASSFVSSYNSPLHF.

The J gene is TRBJ2-7, the V gene TRBV3-1 (or the pseudogene TRBV3-2); weak D call: TRBD2 (5 bases). V lost 4 bases and J 6 bases, leaving 10 bases between the germline ends. CDR3 size: 12 residues. Germline V gene data show CDR1 as LGHDT and CDR2 as YNNKEL (reference sequence). The DNA for the CDR3 is TGTGCCAGCAGCCGTTCGGGGAGCGAGCAGTACTTC. Translating it yields CASSRSGSEQYF.

The chain carries TRBV7-9 and TRBJ1-3, with D perhaps matching TRBD1 (6 bases). Looked up from germline, CDR1 is SEHNR and CDR2 is FQNEAQ (reference sequence). This CDR3 comprises 15 residues. The ends were cut back, 3 bases at V and 1 base at J, with 10 bases in the middle. The DNA for the CDR3 is TGTGCCAGCAGCTTCTTACAGGGATCTGGAAACACCATATATTTT. As protein: CASSFLQGSGNTIYF.

The genes are TRBV7-2 and TRBJ2-7; 13 nucleotides agree with TRBD2. Germline CDR1 SGHTA, CDR2 FQGNSA. The CDR3 spans 15 residues. The V gene end was trimmed by 1 base and the J gene end by 5 bases; junction bases not matched to a gene: 2. CDR3 DNA sequence: TGTGCCAGCAGCTTAGACGGACTAGCGGGAGACGAGCAGTACTTC. Its protein product is CASSLDGLAGDEQYF.

The V gene is TRBV4-1, the J gene TRBJ2-7; tentatively, D is TRBD2 (5 bases). CDR1 is MGHRA, CDR2 YSYEKL, per germline. Trimming left V 0 bases short and J 2 bases short, with 8 bases between. The CDR3 has 14 residues. CDR3 in DNA: TGCGCCAGCAGCCAAGAAGAGGGCCCCTACGAGCAGTACTTC. Residues: CASSQEEGPYEQYF.

The chain combines TRBV29-1 with TRBJ2-7; 9 nucleotides agree with TRBD2. This CDR3 is 16 amino acids long. Germline loops: CDR1 SQVTM, CDR2 ANQGSEA. The junction had 12 bases not matched to a gene; V was cut back by 3 bases and J by 3 bases. The CDR3 protein is CSVEGWFGGRDYEQYF. Written as DNA, the CDR3 is TGCAGCGTTGAGGGTTGGTTTGGCGGGAGGGACTACGAGCAGTACTTC.

The chain joins TRBV4-1 to TRBJ2-2, with TRBD1 matching 11 bases. The length of the CDR3 is 18 residues. Per the germline V gene, CDR1 is MGHRA and CDR2 is YSYEKL. J was trimmed by 5 bases and V by 2 bases; bases with no gene match: 10. CDR3 in DNA: TGCGCCAGCAGCCAATTCGGACAGGGGGCGGGAAGAACCGGGGAGCTGTTTTTT. It codes for CASSQFGQGAGRTGELFF.

The rearrangement joins TRBV10-3 to TRBJ1-3; no firm D call. Germline loops: CDR1 ENHRY, CDR2 SYGVKD. The CDR3 has 13 amino acids. V was cut by 6 bases and J by 0 bases, with 6 bases left in between. The DNA for the CDR3 is TGTGCCATCAGGACAAGCTCTGGAAACACCATATATTTT. Protein: CAIRTSSGNTIYF.